This note documents a single TCR beta chain sequence. What it binds is unknown. These data belong to a study of neoadjuvant nivolumab and ipilimumab in lung cancer. Study conclusions and caveats: Only two of four nivolumab-treated tumors gained richness and clonality by surgery.

V trimming: 2 bases; J trimming: 5 bases; junction bases outside the gene matches: 2. The V gene's germline CDR1 is KGHSH and CDR2 LQKENI. CDR3 length: 14 amino acids. Sequenced by immunoSEQ multiplex PCR; TCRdb stores in-frame clones only, minus some. This repertoire shows more than 20,000 clones, 82% found once; its top ten account for roughly 8.9%. The TCR sequence derives from an adult with non-small cell lung cancer. The sequenced sample was tumor tissue, obtained after neoadjuvant nivolumab, alone or with ipilimumab, at or shortly before surgery. The chain employs TRBV18 and TRBJ2-5; 10 nucleotides match TRBD2. In DNA form, the CDR3 reads TGTGCCAGCTCACCAGGGACTAGCGTCGAGACCCAGTACTTC. Protein sequence: CASSPGTSVETQYF.